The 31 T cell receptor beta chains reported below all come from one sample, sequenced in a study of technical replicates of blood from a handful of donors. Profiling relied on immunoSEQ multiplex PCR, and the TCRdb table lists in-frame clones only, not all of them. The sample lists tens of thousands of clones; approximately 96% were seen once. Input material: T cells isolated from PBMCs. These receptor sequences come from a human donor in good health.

The CDR3 bases are TGCGCCAGCAGCCAGGGGGAGCGGGAGGAAGTAGAGACCCAGTACTTC. This gives the protein CASSQGEREEVETQYF. The rearrangement uses TRBV4-1 and TRBJ2-5; TRBD2 matches at 9 bases. From germline, CDR1 is MGHRA and CDR2 YSYEKL. V was pared by 3 bases and J by 4 bases, with 9 bases of the junction left unmatched. The CDR3 covers 16 residues.

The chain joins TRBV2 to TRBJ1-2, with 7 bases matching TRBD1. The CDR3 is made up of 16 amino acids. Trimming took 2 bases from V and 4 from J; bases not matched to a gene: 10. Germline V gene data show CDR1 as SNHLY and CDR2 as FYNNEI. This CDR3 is CASSEQEWTGPYGYTF. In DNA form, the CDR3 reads TGTGCCAGCAGTGAACAGGAGTGGACAGGCCCCTATGGCTACACCTTC.

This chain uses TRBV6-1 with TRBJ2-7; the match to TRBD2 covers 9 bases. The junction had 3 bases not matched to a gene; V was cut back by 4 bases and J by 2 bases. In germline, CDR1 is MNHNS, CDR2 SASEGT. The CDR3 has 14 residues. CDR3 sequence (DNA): TGTGCCAGCAGTGGGGCGGGGGGGACCTACGAGCAGTACTTC. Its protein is CASSGAGGTYEQYF.

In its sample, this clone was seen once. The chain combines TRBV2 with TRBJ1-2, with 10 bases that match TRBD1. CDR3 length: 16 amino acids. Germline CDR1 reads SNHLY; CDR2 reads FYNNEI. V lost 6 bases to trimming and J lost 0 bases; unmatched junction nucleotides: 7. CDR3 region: CASRRDRGQSNYGYTF. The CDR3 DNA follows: TGTGCCAGCAGACGAGACAGGGGGCAATCTAACTATGGCTACACCTTC.

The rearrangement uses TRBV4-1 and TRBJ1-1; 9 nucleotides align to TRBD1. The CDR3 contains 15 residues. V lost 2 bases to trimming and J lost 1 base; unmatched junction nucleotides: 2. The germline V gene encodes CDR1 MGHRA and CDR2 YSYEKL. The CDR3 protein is CASSQRTGENTEAFF. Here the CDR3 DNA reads TGCGCCAGCAGCCAACGGACAGGGGAGAACACTGAAGCTTTCTTT.

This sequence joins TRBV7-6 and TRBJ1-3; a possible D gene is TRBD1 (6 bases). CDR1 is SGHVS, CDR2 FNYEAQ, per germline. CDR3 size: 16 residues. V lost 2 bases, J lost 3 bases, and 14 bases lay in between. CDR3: CASSLYGVGHGNTIYF. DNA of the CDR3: TGTGCCAGCAGCTTATATGGGGTGGGACATGGAAACACCATATATTTT.

Written as DNA, the CDR3 is TGTGCCAGCAGTTTATTTGATGTGGGCATGAACTATGGCTACACCTTC. Its translation: CASSLFDVGMNYGYTF. The chain is built from TRBV28 and TRBJ1-2; no clear D. The germline gives CDR1 MDHEN, CDR2 SYDVKM. This CDR3 region has 16 residues. V was trimmed by 1 base and J by 2 bases, leaving 14 bases between them.

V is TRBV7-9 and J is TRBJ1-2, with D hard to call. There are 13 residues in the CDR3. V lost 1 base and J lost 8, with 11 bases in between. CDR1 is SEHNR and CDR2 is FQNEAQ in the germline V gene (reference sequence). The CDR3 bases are TGTGCCAGCAGCTTAGGTGGAGCGGTCGGCTACACCTTC. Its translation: CASSLGGAVGYTF.

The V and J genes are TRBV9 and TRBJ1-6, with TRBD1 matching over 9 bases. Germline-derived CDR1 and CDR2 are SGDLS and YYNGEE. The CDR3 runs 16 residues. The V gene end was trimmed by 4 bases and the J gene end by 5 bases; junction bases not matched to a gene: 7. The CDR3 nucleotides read TGTGCCAGCAGCCTCAGGGACAGGGAGGATAATTCACCCCTCCACTTT. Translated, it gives CASSLRDREDNSPLHF.

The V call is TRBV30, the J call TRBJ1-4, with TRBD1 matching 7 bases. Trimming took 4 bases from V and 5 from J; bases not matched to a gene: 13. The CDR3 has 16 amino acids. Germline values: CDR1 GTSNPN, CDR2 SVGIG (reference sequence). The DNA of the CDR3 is TGTGCCTGGACCTGGGGGCAGGGGGGCCCCAATGAAAAACTGTTTTTT. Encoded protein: CAWTWGQGGPNEKLFF.

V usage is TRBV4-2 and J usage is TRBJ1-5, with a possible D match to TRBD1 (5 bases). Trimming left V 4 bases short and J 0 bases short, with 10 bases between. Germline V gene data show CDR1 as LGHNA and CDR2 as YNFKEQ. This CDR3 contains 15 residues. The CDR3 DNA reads TGTGCCAGCAGCCGTTCTGACAGTAGCAATCAGCCCCAGCATTTT. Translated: CASSRSDSSNQPQHF.

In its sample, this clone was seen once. The CDR3 region has the DNA TGCAGCGTTTCAACCCACCGGGACACGCACGAGCAGTACTTC. As protein: CSVSTHRDTHEQYF. This sequence joins TRBV29-1 and TRBJ2-7, with D possibly matching TRBD1 (6 bases). The CDR3 runs to 14 residues. V gave up 5 bases and J gave up 5 bases, with 19 bases separating them. Germline lookup yields CDR1 SQVTM and CDR2 ANQGSEA.

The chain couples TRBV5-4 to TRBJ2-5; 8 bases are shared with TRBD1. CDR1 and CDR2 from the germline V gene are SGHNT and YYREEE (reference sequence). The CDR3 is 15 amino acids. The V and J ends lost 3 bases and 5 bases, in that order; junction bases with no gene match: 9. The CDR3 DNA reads TGTGCCAGCAGCTCTAAGCAGGGGGCTCAGGAGACCCAGTACTTC. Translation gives CASSSKQGAQETQYF.

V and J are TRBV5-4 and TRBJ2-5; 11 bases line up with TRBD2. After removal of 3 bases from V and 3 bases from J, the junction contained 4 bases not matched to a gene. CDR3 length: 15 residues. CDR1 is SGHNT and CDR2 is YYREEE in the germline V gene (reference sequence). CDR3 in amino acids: CASSSSLAGEETQYF. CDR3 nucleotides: TGTGCCAGCAGCTCCTCACTAGCGGGGGAAGAGACCCAGTACTTC.

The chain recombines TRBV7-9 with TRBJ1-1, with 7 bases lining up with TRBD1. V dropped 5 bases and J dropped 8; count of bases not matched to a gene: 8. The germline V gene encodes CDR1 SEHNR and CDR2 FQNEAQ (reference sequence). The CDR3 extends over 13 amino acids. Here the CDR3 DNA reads TGTGCCAGCAGCAAATCCACAGGGGCGGAAGCTTTCTTT. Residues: CASSKSTGAEAFF.

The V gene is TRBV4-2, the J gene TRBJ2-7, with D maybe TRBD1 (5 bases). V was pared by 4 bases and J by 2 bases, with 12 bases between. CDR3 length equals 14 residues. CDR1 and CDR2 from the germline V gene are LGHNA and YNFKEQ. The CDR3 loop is CASSLDKGTYEQYF. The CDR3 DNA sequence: TGTGCCAGCAGCCTAGACAAGGGGACCTACGAGCAGTACTTC.

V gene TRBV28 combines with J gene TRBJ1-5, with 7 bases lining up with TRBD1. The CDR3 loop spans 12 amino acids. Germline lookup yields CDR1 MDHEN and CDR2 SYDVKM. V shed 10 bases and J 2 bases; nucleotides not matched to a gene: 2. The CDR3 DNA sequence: TGTGCCACCCAGGGGGGCAATCAGCCCCAGCATTTT. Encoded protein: CATQGGNQPQHF.

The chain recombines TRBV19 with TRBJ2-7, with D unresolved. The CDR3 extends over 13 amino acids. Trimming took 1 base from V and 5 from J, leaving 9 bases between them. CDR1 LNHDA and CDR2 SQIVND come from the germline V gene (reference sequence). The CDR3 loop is CASSIVLGNEQYF. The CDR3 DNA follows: TGTGCCAGTAGTATAGTCCTAGGCAACGAGCAGTACTTC.

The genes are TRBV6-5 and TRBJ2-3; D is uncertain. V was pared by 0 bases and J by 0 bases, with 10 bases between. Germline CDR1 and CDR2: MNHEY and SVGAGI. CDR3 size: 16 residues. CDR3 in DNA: TGTGCCAGCAGTTACTCAGGCGGAACAAGCACAGATACGCAGTATTTT. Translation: CASSYSGGTSTDTQYF.

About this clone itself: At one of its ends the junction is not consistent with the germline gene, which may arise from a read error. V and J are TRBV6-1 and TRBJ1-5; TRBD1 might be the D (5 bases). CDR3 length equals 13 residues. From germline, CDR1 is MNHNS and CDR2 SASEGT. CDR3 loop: CASGDSSNQPQHF. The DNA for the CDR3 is TGTGCCAGCGGTGACAGTTCTAATCAGCCCCAGCATTTT.

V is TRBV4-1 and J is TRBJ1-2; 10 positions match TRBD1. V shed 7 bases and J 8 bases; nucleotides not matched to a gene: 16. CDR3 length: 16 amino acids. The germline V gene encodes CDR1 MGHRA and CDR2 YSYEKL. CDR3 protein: CASTPTATDRGRGYTF. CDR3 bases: TGCGCCAGCACCCCAACCGCCACCGACAGGGGGCGGGGCTACACCTTC.

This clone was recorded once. DNA of the CDR3: TGCGCCAGCAGCTTGGGGACAGGGGGCCATCAGCCCCAGCATTTT. Residues: CASSLGTGGHQPQHF. The chain recombines TRBV5-1 with TRBJ1-5, with TRBD1 identical over 11 bases. With 0 bases clipped from V and 5 bases from J, the junction kept 1 base outside the gene matches. The CDR3 extends over 15 amino acids. The germline gives CDR1 SGHRS, CDR2 YFSETQ.

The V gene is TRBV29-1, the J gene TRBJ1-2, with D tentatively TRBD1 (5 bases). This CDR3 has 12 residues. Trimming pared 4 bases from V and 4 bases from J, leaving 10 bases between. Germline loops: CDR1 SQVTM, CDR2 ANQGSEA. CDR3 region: CSVVDISYGYTF. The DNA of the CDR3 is TGCAGCGTTGTGGACATATCCTATGGCTACACCTTC.

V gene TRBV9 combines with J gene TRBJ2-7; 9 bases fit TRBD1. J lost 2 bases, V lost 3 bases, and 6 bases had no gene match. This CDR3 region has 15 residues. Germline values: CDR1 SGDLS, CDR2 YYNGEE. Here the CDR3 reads CASSAGTGKPYEQYF. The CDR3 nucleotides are TGTGCCAGCAGCGCCGGGACAGGGAAACCCTACGAGCAGTACTTC.

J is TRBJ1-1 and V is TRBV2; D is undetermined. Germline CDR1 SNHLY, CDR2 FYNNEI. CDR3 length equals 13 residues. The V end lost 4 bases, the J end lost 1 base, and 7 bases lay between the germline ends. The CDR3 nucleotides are TGTGCCAGCAGTGTACAGCCGAACACTGAAGCTTTCTTT. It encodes CASSVQPNTEAFF.

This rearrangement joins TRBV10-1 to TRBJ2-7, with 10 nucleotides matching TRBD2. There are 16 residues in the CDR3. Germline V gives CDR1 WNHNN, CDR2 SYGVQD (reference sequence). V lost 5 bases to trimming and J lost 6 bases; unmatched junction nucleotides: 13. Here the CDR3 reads CASSSGSSGRGSEQYF. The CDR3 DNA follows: TGCGCCAGCAGTTCGGGGTCTAGCGGGAGAGGAAGCGAGCAGTACTTC.

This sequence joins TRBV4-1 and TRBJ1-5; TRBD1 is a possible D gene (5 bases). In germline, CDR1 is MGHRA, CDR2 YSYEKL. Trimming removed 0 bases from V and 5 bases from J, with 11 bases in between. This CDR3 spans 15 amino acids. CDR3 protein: CASSQDQDKYQPQHF. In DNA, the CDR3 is TGCGCCAGCAGCCAAGATCAGGACAAATATCAGCCCCAGCATTTT.

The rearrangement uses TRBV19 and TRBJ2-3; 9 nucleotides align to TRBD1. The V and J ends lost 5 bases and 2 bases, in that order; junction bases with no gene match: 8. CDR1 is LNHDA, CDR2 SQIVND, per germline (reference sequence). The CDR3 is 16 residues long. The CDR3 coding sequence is TGTGCCAGTAGTCCGTGGACAGGGGCGACCACAGATACGCAGTATTTT. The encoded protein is CASSPWTGATTDTQYF.

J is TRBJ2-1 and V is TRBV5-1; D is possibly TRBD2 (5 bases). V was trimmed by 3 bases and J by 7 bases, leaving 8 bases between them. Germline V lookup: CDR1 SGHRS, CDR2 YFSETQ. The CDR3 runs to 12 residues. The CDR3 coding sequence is TGCGCCAGCAGCTACCGGAGGAATGAGCAGTTCTTC. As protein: CASSYRRNEQFF.

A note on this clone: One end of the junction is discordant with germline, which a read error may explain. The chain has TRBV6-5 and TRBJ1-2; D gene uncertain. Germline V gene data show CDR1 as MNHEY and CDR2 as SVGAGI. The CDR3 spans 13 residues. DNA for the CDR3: TGTGCCAGCAGGGAAGGACTCGGCAGTTTGAGTGCCTTC. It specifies CASREGLGSLSAF.

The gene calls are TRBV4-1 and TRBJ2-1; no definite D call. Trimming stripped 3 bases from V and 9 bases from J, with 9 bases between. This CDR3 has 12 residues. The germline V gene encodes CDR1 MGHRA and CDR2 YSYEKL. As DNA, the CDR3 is TGCGCCAGCAGCCAGGCGGTTACTGAGCAGTTCTTC. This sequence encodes CASSQAVTEQFF.